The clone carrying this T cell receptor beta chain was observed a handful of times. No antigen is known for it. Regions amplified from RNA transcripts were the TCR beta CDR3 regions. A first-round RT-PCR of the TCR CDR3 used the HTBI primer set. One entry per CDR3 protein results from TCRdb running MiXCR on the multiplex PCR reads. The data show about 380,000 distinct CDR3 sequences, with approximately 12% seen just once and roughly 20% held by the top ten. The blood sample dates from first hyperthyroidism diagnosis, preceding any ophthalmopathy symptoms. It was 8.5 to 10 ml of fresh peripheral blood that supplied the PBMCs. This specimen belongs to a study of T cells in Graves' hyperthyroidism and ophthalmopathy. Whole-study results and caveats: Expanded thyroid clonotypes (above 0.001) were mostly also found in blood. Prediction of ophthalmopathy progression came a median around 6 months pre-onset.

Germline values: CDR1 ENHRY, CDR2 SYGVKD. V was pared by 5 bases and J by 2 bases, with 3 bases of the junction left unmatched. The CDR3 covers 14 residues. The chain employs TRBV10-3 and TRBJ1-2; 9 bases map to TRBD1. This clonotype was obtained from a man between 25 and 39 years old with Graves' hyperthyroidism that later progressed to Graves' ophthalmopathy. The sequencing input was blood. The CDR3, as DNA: TGTGCCATCAGTAGACAGGGGGGGAACTATGGCTACACCTTC. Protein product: CAISRQGGNYGYTF.